These 9 T cell receptor beta chains share one sample of origin, sequenced in a study of T cell repertoires and HLA-DP antigens. The antigens for these receptors are not known. TCRdb keeps only in-frame clones here, not all; method: immunoSEQ multiplex PCR. Found here are about 89,000 clones, about 89% of them singletons; the top ten hold 1.7%. Sequencing was carried out using CD4+ T cells from PBMCs. These receptors were taken from a man aged 45 to 65 in good health and CMV-seronegative.

This chain uses TRBV6-5 with TRBJ2-7; 7 nucleotides match TRBD2. V gave up 0 bases and J gave up 1 base; unmatched junction bases: 6. The CDR3 is made up of 16 amino acids. CDR1 and CDR2 (germline): MNHEY, SVGAGI. CDR3 DNA sequence: TGTGCCAGCAGTTACTCCCCCAGCGGGGATTCCTACGAGCAGTACTTC. This translates into CASSYSPSGDSYEQYF.

The gene calls are TRBV30 and TRBJ1-2; maybe TRBD1 (5 bases). The CDR3 loop spans 14 amino acids. V dropped 0 bases and J dropped 3 bases, with 11 bases sitting between them. Germline assignment: CDR1 GTSNPN and CDR2 SVGIG (reference sequence). CDR3 residues: CAWSVQRGYYGYTF. DNA of the CDR3: TGTGCCTGGAGTGTACAGAGGGGCTACTATGGCTACACCTTC.

The chain is built from TRBV14 and TRBJ2-7; 8 positions match TRBD2. The CDR3 totals 14 residues. Looked up from germline, CDR1 is SGHDN and CDR2 is FVKESK. J gave up 7 bases and V 1 base, and 6 bases lay outside the gene matches. The chain's CDR3 is CASSQAGGPREQYF. The CDR3 region has the DNA TGTGCCAGCAGCCAAGCGGGAGGGCCGAGGGAGCAGTACTTC.

This clone was detected a few times. J is TRBJ2-2 and V is TRBV7-8, with 10 bases lining up with TRBD1. V lost 5 bases to trimming and J lost 7 bases; unmatched junction nucleotides: 7. The CDR3 is made up of 15 amino acids. Germline CDR1 and CDR2: SGHVS and FQNEAQ. CDR3 loop: CASSPGQGFVGELFF. The CDR3 DNA sequence: TGTGCCAGCAGCCCGGGACAGGGGTTCGTCGGGGAGCTGTTTTTT.

V gene TRBV30 combines with J gene TRBJ1-5; tentative D call: TRBD1 (5 bases). Deletions cut 1 base from V and 1 base from J, with 5 bases between. The CDR3 has 13 residues. CDR1 is GTSNPN and CDR2 is SVGIG in the germline V gene (reference sequence). CDR3 in amino acids: CAWSGGSNQPQHF. CDR3 DNA: TGTGCCTGGAGTGGGGGGAGCAATCAGCCCCAGCATTTT.

The chain has TRBV4-1 and TRBJ1-3; D is unclear. CDR1 is MGHRA and CDR2 is YSYEKL in the germline V gene. V was cut by 2 bases and J by 4 bases, with 12 bases left in between. The CDR3 is 15 residues long. CDR3 amino acids: CASSQYGLGGNTIYF. As DNA, the CDR3 is TGCGCCAGCAGCCAATACGGGCTAGGGGGAAACACCATATATTTT.

The chain is built from TRBV5-1 and TRBJ2-2; 7 nucleotides agree with TRBD1. The CDR3 totals 17 residues. Germline V gene data show CDR1 as SGHRS and CDR2 as YFSETQ. V was pared by 1 base and J by 1 base, with 7 bases of the junction left unmatched. In nucleotides, the CDR3 is TGCGCCAGCAGCTTGCCGCCGGGACAGAGGAACACCGGGGAGCTGTTTTTT. This codes for CASSLPPGQRNTGELFF.

The J gene is TRBJ1-2, the V gene TRBV6-6; D gene unclear. The ends were cut back, 6 bases at V and 7 bases at J, with 12 bases in the middle. The CDR3 sequence is 12 residues long. Germline loops: CDR1 MNHNY, CDR2 SVGAGI (reference sequence). Here the CDR3 reads CASRSPGLGYTF. The CDR3 nucleotides read TGTGCCAGCAGGTCGCCAGGTCTTGGCTACACCTTC.

Concerning this clone: This sample includes further DNA sequences coding for the same CDR3. The chain joins TRBV5-4 to TRBJ1-2; D is perhaps TRBD1 (6 bases). With 2 bases removed from V and 4 bases from J, the gap between germline ends came to 9 bases. Germline values: CDR1 SGHNT, CDR2 YYREEE (reference sequence). The CDR3 is made up of 13 amino acids. CDR3 bases: TGTGCCAGCAGCTTAGGACAGACCTATGGCTACACCTTC. It specifies CASSLGQTYGYTF.